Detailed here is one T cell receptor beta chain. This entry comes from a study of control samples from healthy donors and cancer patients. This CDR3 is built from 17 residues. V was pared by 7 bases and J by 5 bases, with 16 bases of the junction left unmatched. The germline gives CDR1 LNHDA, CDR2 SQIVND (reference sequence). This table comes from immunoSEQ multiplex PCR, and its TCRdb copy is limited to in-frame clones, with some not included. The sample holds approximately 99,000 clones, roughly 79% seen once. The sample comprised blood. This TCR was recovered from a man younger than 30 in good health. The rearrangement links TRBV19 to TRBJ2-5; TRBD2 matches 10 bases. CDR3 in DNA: TGTGCCAGTACAACGGAGGAGCGGGGGGGAGTAGTTGAGACCCAGTACTTC. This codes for CASTTEERGGVVETQYF.